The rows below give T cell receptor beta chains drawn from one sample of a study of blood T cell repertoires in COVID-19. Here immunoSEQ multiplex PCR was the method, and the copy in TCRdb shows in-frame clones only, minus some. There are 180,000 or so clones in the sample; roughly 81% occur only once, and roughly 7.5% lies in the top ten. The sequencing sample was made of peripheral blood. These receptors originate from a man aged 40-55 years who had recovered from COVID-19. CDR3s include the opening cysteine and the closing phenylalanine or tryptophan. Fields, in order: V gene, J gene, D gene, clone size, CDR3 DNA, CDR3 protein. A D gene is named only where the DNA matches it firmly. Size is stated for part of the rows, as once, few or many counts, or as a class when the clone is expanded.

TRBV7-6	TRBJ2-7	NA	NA	TGTGCCAGCAGCTTATCCGCGGGCACCTACGAGCAGTACTTC	CASSLSAGTYEQYF
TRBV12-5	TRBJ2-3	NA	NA	TGTGCTAGTGGTTTGTTTGGCAGCACAGATACGCAGTATTTT	CASGLFGSTDTQYF
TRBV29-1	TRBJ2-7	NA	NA	TGCAGCGTTGAGGAGGGTGCGTACGAGCAGTACTTC	CSVEEGAYEQYF
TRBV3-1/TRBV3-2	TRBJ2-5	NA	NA	TGTGCCAGCAGCCAAGAACAGAAAGAGACCCAGTACTTC	CASSQEQKETQYF
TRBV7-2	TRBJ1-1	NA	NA	TGTGCCAGCGGACAGCATATGAACACTGAAGCTTTCTTT	CASGQHMNTEAFF
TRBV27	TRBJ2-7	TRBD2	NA	TGTGCCAGCAGCTTTGGGGGGGGAAGGGAGCAGTACTTC	CASSFGGGREQYF
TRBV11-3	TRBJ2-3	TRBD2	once	TGTGCCAGCAGCCGGGGGGGCCTCCCAGATACGCAGTATTTT	CASSRGGLPDTQYF
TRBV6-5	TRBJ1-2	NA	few	TGTGCCAGCTTTGGGCAGCCCGACTATGGCTACACCTTC	CASFGQPDYGYTF
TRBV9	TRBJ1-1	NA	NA	TGTGCCAGCAGCGGACTCCGGGACGGGGGGAACACTGAAGCTTTCTTT	CASSGLRDGGNTEAFF
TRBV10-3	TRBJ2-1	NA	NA	TGTGCCATCAGTGACCCTTTATACAATGAGCAGTTCTTC	CAISDPLYNEQFF
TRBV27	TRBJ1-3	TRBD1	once	TGTGCCAGCAGAGGACAGGGGCGCTCTGGAAACACCATATATTTT	CASRGQGRSGNTIYF
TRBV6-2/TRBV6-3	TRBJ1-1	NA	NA	TGTGCCAGCAGCCCACAACTGAACACTGAAGCTTTCTTT	CASSPQLNTEAFF
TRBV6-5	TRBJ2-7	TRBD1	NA	TGTGCCAGCAGGGGCTTGACAGGGAATCCCTACGAGCAGTACTTC	CASRGLTGNPYEQYF
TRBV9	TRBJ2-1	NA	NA	TGTGCCAGCAGCGTAGGATCCAGGTACAATGAGCAGTTCTTC	CASSVGSRYNEQFF
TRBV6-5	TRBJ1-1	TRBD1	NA	TGTGCCAGCAGACGCACAGGGGGCTTCGAGGCTTTCTTT	CASRRTGGFEAFF
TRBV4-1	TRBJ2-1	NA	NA	TGCGCCAGCAGCCAAGTTCAGGGGCTGTTCTTC	CASSQVQGLFF
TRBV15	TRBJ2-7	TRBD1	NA	TGTGCCACCAGCAACCGGGACAGGGGGTTCGAGCAGTACTTC	CATSNRDRGFEQYF
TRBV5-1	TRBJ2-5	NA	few	TGCGCCAGCAGCTTGGCCGGTGAGACCCAGTACTTC	CASSLAGETQYF
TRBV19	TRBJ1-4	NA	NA	TGTGCCAGTAGTGCTGGGGGGGGCGGGCAAAAACTGTTTTTT	CASSAGGGGQKLFF
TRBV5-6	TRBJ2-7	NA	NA	TGTGCCAGCAGCTTGCCCCACTGGGCGGGGGCTGTCGAGCAGTACTTC	CASSLPHWAGAVEQYF
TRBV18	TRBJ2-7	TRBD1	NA	TGTGCCAGCTCACCGGAACAGGGGGCGCAGGAGCAGTACTTC	CASSPEQGAQEQYF
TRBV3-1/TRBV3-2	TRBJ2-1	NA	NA	TGTGCCAGCAGCCAAGAATCGATACTCCTCTACAATGAGCAGTTCTTC	CASSQESILLYNEQFF
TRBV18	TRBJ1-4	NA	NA	TGTGCCAGCTCACCGAGACACCAAGGCGAAAAACTGTTTTTT	CASSPRHQGEKLFF
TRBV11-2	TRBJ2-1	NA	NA	TGTGCCAGCAGCTTACATAAAGGGGGGGGTTACAATGAGCAGTTCTTC	CASSLHKGGGYNEQFF
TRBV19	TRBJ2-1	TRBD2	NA	TGTGCCAGTAGCCGACTAGCGGGGGACAATGAGCAGTTCTTC	CASSRLAGDNEQFF
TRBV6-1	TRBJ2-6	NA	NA	TGTGCCAGCAGTGAAGTCAGCTCTGGGGCCAACGTCCTGACTTTC	CASSEVSSGANVLTF
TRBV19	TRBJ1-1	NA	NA	TGTGCCAGTAGTATTTCCACAGGGTTGAACACTGAAGCTTTCTTT	CASSISTGLNTEAFF
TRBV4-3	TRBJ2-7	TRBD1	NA	TGCGCCAGCAGCCAAGATCGGCAGGGGGCTGTCTACGAGCAGTACTTC	CASSQDRQGAVYEQYF
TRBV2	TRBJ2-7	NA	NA	TGTGCCAGCAGTGAACCAAACTACGAGCAGTACTTC	CASSEPNYEQYF
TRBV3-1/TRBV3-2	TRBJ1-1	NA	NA	TGTGCCAGCCTAAATTCCGCGGGGGGCACTGAAGCTTTCTTT	CASLNSAGGTEAFF
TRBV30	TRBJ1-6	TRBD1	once	TGTGCGCTGGCAACGATGGGACAGCCGAATTCACCCCTCCACTTT	CALATMGQPNSPLHF
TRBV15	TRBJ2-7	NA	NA	TGTGCCACCAGCGGCAGCGAGAGCGAGCAGTACTTC	CATSGSESEQYF
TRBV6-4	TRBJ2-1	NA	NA	TGTGCCAGCAGTAGGAGGAATGAGCAGTTCTTC	CASSRRNEQFF
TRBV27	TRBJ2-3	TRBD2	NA	TGTGCCAGCAGTTTCGCGGGGGTGGGCACAGATACGCAGTATTTT	CASSFAGVGTDTQYF
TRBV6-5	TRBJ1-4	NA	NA	TGTGCCAGCAGTCAAAATTCGGCGGGGGATGAAAAACTGTTTTTT	CASSQNSAGDEKLFF